Detailed here is one T cell receptor beta chain. Its antigen is unidentified. The CDR3 runs 15 residues. Germline CDR1 MNHEY, CDR2 SMNVEV (reference sequence). V trimming: 6 bases; J trimming: 5 bases; junction bases outside the gene matches: 7. These data belong to a study of cytomegalovirus exposure and HLA in healthy donors. Overall study findings and caveats: A later analysis linked a missense DCLRE1C variant to TCR beta V- and J-gene trimming.

13 Jbeta primers and 60 Vbeta primers were used for the PCR. TCRdb keeps only in-frame clones here, not all; method: immunoSEQ multiplex PCR. The table shows 150,000 to 180,000 clones, with over 60% occurring only once. The clonotype was recovered from a woman aged 40 to 49 in good health and CMV-seronegative. J is TRBJ1-4 and V is TRBV27; the match to TRBD1 covers 9 bases. The material sequenced was PBMCs. The CDR3 coding sequence is TGTGCCAGCAGAAACCCCGGGACAGGGAATGAAAAACTGTTTTTT. Its translation: CASRNPGTGNEKLFF.